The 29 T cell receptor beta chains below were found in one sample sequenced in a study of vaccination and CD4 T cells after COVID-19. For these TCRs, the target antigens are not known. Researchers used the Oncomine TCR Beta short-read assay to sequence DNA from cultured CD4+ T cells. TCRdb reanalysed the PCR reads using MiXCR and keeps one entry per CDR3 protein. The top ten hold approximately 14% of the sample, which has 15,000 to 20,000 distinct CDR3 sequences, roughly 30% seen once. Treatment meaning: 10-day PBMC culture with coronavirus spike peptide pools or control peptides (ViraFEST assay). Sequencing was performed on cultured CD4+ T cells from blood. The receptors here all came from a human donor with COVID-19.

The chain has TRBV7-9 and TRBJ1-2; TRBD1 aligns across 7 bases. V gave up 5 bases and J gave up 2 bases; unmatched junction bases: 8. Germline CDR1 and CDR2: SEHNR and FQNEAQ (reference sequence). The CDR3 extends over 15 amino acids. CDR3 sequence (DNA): TGTGCCAGCAGCCCTTACAGGGGATCCAACTATGGCTACACCTTC. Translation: CASSPYRGSNYGYTF.

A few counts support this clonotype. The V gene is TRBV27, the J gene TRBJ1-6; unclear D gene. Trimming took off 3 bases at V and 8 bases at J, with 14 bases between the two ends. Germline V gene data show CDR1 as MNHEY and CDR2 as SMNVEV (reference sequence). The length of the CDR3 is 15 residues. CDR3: CASSFSTVNYSPLHF. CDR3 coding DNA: TGTGCCAGCAGTTTCTCGACGGTCAATTATTCACCCCTCCACTTT.

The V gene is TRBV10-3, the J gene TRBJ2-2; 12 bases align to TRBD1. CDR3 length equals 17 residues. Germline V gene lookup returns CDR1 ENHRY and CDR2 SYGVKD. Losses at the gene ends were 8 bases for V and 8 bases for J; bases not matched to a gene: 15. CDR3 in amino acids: CAIRPSPGQGALGELFF. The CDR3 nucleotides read TGTGCCATCCGACCATCCCCGGGACAGGGGGCATTGGGGGAGCTGTTTTTT.

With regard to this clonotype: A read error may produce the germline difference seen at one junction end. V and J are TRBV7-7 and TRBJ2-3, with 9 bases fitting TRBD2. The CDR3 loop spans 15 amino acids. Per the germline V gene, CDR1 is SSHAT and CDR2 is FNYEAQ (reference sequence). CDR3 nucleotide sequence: TGTGCTAGCAGCTTAGCGGCGGGGGGGTCAGATACGCAGTATTTT. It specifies CASSLAAGGSDTQYF.

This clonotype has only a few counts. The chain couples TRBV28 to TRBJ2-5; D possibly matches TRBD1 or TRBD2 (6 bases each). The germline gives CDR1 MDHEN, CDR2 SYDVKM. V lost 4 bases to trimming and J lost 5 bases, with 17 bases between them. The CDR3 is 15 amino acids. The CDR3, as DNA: TGTGCCAGCAGTTGGCGTAAAGGGGGGCGGGAGACCCAGTACTTC. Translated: CASSWRKGGRETQYF. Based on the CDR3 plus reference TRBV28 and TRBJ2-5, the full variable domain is DVKVTQSSRYLVKRTGEKVFLECVQDMDHENMFWYRQDPGLGLRLIYFSYDVKMKEKGDIPEGYSVSREKKERFSLILESASTNQTSMYLCASSWRKGGRETQYFGPGTRLLVL.

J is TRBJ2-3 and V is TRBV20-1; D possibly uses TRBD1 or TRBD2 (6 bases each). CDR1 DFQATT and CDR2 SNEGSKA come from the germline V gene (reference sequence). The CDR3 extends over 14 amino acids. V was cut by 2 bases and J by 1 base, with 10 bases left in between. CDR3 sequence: CSARRGDGTDTQYF. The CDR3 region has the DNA TGCAGTGCTAGAAGGGGGGATGGCACAGATACGCAGTATTTT.

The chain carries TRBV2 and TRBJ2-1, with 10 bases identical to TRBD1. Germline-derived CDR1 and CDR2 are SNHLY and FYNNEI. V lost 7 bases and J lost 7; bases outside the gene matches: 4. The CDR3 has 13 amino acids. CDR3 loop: CASTGTGVNEQFF. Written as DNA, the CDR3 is TGTGCCAGCACCGGGACAGGGGTGAATGAGCAGTTCTTC.

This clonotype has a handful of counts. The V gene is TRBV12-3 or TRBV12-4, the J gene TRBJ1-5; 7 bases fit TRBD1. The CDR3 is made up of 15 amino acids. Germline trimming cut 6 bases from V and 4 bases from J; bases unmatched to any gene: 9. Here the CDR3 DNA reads TGTGCCAGCAGACGACAGGGATCGGAGAATCAGCCCCAGCATTTT. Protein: CASRRQGSENQPQHF.

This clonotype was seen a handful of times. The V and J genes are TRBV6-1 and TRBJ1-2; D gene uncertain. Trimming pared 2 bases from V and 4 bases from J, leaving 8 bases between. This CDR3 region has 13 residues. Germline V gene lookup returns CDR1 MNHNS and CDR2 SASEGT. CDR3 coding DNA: TGTGCCAGCAGTGAATTCGGTTCCTATGGCTACACCTTC. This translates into CASSEFGSYGYTF.

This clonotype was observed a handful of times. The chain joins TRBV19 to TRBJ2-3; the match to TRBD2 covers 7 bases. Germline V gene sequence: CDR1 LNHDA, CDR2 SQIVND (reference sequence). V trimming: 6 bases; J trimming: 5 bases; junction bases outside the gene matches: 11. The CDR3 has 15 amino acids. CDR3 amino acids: CASSLSGASGDTQYF. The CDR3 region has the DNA TGTGCCAGTAGCCTGAGCGGGGCGTCCGGAGATACGCAGTATTTT.

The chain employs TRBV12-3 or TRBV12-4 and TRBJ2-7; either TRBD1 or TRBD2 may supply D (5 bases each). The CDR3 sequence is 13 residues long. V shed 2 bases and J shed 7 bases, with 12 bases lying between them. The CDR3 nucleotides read TGTGCCAGCAGTTTACGTTGGGGGAGTGAGCAGTACTTC. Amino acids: CASSLRWGSEQYF.

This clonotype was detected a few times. This CDR3 is CASSIAGNYEQYF. The CDR3 region has the DNA TGCGCCAGCAGTATCGCAGGGAACTACGAGCAGTACTTC. V and J are TRBV5-1 and TRBJ2-7; TRBD1 might be the D (5 bases). The ends were cut back, 5 bases at V and 3 bases at J, with 12 bases in the middle. Germline V gene sequence: CDR1 SGHRS, CDR2 YFSETQ. The CDR3 sequence is 13 residues long.

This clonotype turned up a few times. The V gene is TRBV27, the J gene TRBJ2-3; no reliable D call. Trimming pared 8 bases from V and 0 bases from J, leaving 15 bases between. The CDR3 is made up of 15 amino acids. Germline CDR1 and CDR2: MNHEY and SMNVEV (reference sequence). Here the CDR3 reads CASSPSLLSTDTQYF. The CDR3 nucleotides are TGTGCCAGCTCCCCCTCTCTGTTAAGCACAGATACGCAGTATTTT.

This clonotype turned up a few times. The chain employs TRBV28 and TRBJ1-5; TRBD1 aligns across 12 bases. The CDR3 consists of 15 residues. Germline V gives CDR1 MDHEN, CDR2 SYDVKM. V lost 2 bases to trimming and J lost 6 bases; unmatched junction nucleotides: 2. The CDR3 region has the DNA TGTGCCAGCAGTTTAGGGACAGGGGGCATTCAGCCCCAGCATTTT. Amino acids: CASSLGTGGIQPQHF.

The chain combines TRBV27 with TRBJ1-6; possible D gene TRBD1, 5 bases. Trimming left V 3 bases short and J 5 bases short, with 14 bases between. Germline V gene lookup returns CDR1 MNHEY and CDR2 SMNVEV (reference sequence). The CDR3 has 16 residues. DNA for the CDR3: TGTGCCAGCAGTTTCGGCAAAGGGGCCGATAATTCACCCCTCCACTTT. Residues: CASSFGKGADNSPLHF.

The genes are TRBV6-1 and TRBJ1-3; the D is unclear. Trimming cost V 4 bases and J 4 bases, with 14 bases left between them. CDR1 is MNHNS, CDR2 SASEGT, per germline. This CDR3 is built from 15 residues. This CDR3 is CASSGVDLGGNTIYF. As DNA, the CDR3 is TGTGCCAGCAGTGGGGTAGACCTAGGCGGAAACACCATATATTTT.

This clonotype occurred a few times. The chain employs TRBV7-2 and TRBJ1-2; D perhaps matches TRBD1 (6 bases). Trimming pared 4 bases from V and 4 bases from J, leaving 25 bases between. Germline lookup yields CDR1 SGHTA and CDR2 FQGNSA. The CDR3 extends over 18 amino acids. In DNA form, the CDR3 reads TGTGCCAGCAGCTACCTGGGGGCAGCGGTAAATACTTTCTATGGCTACACCTTC. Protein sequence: CASSYLGAAVNTFYGYTF.

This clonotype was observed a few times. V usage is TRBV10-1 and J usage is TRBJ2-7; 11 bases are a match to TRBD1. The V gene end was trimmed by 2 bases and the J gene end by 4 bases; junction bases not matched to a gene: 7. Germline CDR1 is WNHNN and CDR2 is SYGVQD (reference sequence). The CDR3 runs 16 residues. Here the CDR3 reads CASSEGQGAVGYEQYF. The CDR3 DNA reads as TGCGCCAGCAGTGAGGGACAGGGGGCAGTCGGGTACGAGCAGTACTTC.

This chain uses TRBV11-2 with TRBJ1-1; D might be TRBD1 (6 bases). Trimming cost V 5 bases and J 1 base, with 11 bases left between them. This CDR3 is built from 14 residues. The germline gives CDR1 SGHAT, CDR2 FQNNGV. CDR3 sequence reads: CASSRGQPNTEAFF. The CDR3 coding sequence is TGTGCCAGCAGCAGAGGACAGCCGAACACTGAAGCTTTCTTT.

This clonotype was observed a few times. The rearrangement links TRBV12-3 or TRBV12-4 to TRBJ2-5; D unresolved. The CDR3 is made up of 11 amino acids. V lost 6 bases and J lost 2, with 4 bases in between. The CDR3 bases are TGTGCCAGCAGGCTACAAGAGACCCAGTACTTC. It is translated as CASRLQETQYF.

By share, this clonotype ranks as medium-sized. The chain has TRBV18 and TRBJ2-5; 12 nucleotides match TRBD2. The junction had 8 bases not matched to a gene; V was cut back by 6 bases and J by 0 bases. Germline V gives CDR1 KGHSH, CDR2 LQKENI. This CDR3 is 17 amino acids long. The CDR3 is CASSPTSGGAYQETQYF. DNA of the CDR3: TGTGCCAGCTCCCCGACTAGCGGGGGCGCGTACCAAGAGACCCAGTACTTC.

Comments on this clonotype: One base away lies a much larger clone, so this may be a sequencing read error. The CDR3 nucleotides are TGTGCCACCAGTACAGGGCTGCAAGCTTTCTTT. It translates to CATSTGLQAFF. This chain connects TRBV15 to TRBJ1-1, with D tentatively TRBD1 (6 bases). The germline V and J ends were trimmed by 6 bases and 9 bases, with 11 bases remaining between them. This CDR3 region has 11 residues. Germline CDR1 and CDR2: LNHNV and YYDKDF (reference sequence).

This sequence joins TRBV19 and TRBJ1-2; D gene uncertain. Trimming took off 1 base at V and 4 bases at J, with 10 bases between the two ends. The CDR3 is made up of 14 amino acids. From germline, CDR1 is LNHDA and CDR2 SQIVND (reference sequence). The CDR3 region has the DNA TGTGCCAGTAGTATAGCGGCCAGCCTCTATGGCTACACCTTC. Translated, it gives CASSIAASLYGYTF.

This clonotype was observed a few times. For the CDR3, the DNA is TGTGCCAGCATTCCGTCCCAGGGCGGAACTATGGGCTACACCTTC. Protein product: CASIPSQGGTMGYTF. The chain recombines TRBV6-1 with TRBJ1-2; possibly TRBD1 for D (5 bases). CDR1 MNHNS and CDR2 SASEGT come from the germline V gene. Between the trimmed V and J ends, which lost 7 bases and 8 bases, there was a span of 23 bases. This CDR3 region has 15 residues.

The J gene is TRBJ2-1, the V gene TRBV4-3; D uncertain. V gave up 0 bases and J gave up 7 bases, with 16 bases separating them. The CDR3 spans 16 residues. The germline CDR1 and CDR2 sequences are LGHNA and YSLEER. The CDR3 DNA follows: TGCGCCAGCAGCCAAGATTCTCTAGGCCAAAGGAATGAGCAGTTCTTC. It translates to CASSQDSLGQRNEQFF.

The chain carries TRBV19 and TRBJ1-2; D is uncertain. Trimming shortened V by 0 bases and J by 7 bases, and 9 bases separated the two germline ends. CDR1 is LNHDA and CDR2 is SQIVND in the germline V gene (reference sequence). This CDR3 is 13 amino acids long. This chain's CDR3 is CASSIDGLGGYTF. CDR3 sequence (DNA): TGTGCCAGTAGTATAGACGGTTTGGGTGGCTACACCTTC.

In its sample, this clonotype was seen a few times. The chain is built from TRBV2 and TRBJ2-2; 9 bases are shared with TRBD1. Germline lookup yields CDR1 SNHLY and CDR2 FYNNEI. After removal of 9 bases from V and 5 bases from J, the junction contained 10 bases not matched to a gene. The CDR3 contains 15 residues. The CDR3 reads CASFQGQGRTGELFF. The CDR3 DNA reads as TGTGCCAGTTTTCAGGGACAGGGAAGAACCGGGGAGCTGTTTTTT.

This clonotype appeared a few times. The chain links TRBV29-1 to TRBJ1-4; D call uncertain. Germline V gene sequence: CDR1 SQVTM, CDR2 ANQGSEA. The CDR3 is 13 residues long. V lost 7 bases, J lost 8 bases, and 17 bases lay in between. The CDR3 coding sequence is TGCAGCGCCCCGGGCAGCAGCGGGGAAAAACTGTTTTTT. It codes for CSAPGSSGEKLFF.

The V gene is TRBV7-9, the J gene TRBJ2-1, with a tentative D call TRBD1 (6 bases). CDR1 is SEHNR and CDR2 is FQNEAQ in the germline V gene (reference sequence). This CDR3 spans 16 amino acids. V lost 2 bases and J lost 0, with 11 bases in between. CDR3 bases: TGTGCCAGCAGCTTAAGGCCGGACAGCTCCTACAATGAGCAGTTCTTC. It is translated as CASSLRPDSSYNEQFF.